The 27 T cell receptor beta chains below were found in one sample sequenced in a study of cytotoxic CD8 clonotypes in ibrutinib-treated CLL. The protocol was immunoSEQ multiplex PCR, while the TCRdb copy is restricted to in-frame clones and leaves out a portion. The repertoire includes some 120,000 clones, about 58% of them detected once, and roughly 35% sits in the top ten. Source: PBMCs, taken after 24 months of ibrutinib treatment. The receptors were sampled from a human donor with chronic lymphocytic leukemia.

The chain joins TRBV29-1 to TRBJ2-7; no clear D. The V and J ends lost 5 bases and 0 bases respectively, with 11 bases between them. Looked up from germline, CDR1 is SQVTM and CDR2 is ANQGSEA. This CDR3 region has 13 residues. CDR3 in DNA: TGCAGCGTTCGAGGCAGGTACTCCTACGAGCAGTACTTC. This gives the protein CSVRGRYSYEQYF.

The V and J genes are TRBV2 and TRBJ2-1; TRBD2 is a possible D gene (6 bases). The CDR3 extends over 15 amino acids. The germline V gene encodes CDR1 SNHLY and CDR2 FYNNEI. Trimming took off 5 bases at V and 8 bases at J, with 19 bases between the two ends. The DNA for the CDR3 is TGTGCCAGCAGTCGTTCGTCCCCTGGGGAGGATGAGCAGTTCTTC. It translates to CASSRSSPGEDEQFF.

This chain links TRBV21-1 with TRBJ1-1. TRBV21-1 is a documented pseudogene. The CDR3 covers 16 residues. In DNA, the CDR3 is TGTGCCAGCAGCAAAAGGGTGGTAAGTCGAGGGACTGAAGCTTTCTTT. Its translation: CASSKRVVSRGTEAFF.

This rearrangement joins TRBV7-2 to TRBJ2-1, with TRBD2 as a possible D gene (5 bases). V was trimmed by 5 bases and J by 3 bases, leaving 11 bases between them. The CDR3 runs 14 residues. Looked up from germline, CDR1 is SGHTA and CDR2 is FQGNSA. CDR3 nucleotides: TGTGCCAGCAGCCCGGACTTATACTACAATGAGCAGTTCTTC. It encodes CASSPDLYYNEQFF.

This clone was seen a few times. The chain employs TRBV18 and TRBJ2-5, with D maybe TRBD2 (6 bases). CDR1 KGHSH and CDR2 LQKENI come from the germline V gene. V was clipped by 6 bases and J by 5 bases, with 19 bases between them. This CDR3 contains 15 residues. CDR3 in DNA: TGTGCCAGCTCTCTCCTCCTGGGAGGCGGGGAGACCCAGTACTTC. Translated, it gives CASSLLLGGGETQYF. Based on the CDR3 plus reference TRBV18 and TRBJ2-5, the full variable domain is NAGVMQNPRHLVRRRGQEARLRCSPMKGHSHVYWYRQLPEEGLKFMVYLQKENIIDESGMPKERFSAEFPKEGPSILRIQQVVRGDSAAYFCASSLLLGGGETQYFGPGTRLLVL.

This clone was counted a single time. The chain is built from TRBV5-1 and TRBJ2-3; D is undetermined. The CDR3 is 15 amino acids. The V gene's germline CDR1 is SGHRS and CDR2 YFSETQ. Trimming took off 5 bases at V and 4 bases at J, with 17 bases between the two ends. In nucleotides, the CDR3 is TGCGCCAGCAGGCCCCACATCTCCGGTGCAGATACGCAGTATTTT. It yields the protein CASRPHISGADTQYF.

The chain joins TRBV11-1 to TRBJ2-2; 8 nucleotides line up with TRBD2. With 6 bases clipped from V and 4 bases from J, the junction kept 7 bases outside the gene matches. Germline V gives CDR1 SGHAT, CDR2 FQDESV (reference sequence). The CDR3 sequence is 15 residues long. CDR3 sequence: CASRRLASGTGELFF. Here the CDR3 DNA reads TGTGCCAGCAGACGACTAGCGTCTGGCACCGGGGAGCTGTTTTTT. Together with reference TRBV11-1 and TRBJ2-2, the CDR3 gives the full variable domain: EAEVAQSPRYKITEKSQAVAFWCDPISGHATLYWYRQILGQGPELLVQFQDESVVDDSQLPKDRFSAERLKGVDSTLKIQPAELGDSAMYLCASRRLASGTGELFFGEGSRLTVL.

The V and J genes are TRBV5-1 and TRBJ2-1, with D unresolved. Germline V lookup: CDR1 SGHRS, CDR2 YFSETQ. The CDR3 covers 11 residues. V was trimmed by 4 bases and J by 10 bases, leaving 9 bases between them. CDR3 protein: CASSAHLEQFF. CDR3 nucleotide sequence: TGCGCCAGCAGCGCTCACCTGGAGCAGTTCTTC.

A few counts support this clone. The rearrangement joins TRBV4-1 to TRBJ1-4; D is unclear. Per the germline V gene, CDR1 is MGHRA and CDR2 is YSYEKL. The CDR3 length is 14 residues. The V gene lost 2 bases and the J gene lost 6 bases, with 10 bases spanning the gap. The DNA for the CDR3 is TGCGCCAGCAGCCAAAAACCCCTAGATGAAAAACTGTTTTTT. It yields the protein CASSQKPLDEKLFF.

The gene calls are TRBV4-2 and TRBJ1-2; D remains unclear. CDR3 size: 16 residues. Germline V gives CDR1 LGHNA, CDR2 YNFKEQ. Trimming removed 5 bases at V and 0 bases at J, with 16 bases between. In DNA, the CDR3 is TGTGCCAGCAGCTTGCCCACGGGAGGTGCTAACTATGGCTACACCTTC. Its protein product is CASSLPTGGANYGYTF.

The chain has TRBV25-1 and TRBJ2-3; 9 bases line up with TRBD2. The CDR3 is 15 amino acids. Trimming removed 2 bases from V and 0 bases from J; junction bases left unmatched: 0. Germline lookup yields CDR1 MGHDK and CDR2 SYGVNS. CDR3 in DNA: TGTGCCAGCAGTGAAGCGGGGGGGAGCACAGATACGCAGTATTTT. The encoded protein is CASSEAGGSTDTQYF.

CDR3 in amino acids: CAISLTKYNEQFF. CDR3 coding DNA: TGTGCCATCTCACTCACAAAGTACAATGAGCAGTTCTTC. The genes are TRBV5-3 and TRBJ2-1; unclear D gene. TRBV5-3 is filed as an ORF, its function uncertain. The CDR3 has 13 amino acids. Trimming removed 9 bases at V and 4 bases at J, with 14 bases between.

This chain joins TRBV2 and TRBJ2-3, with TRBD2 matching 15 bases. The CDR3 length is 16 residues. Losses at the gene ends were 8 bases for V and 4 bases for J; bases not matched to a gene: 7. The germline V gene has CDR1 SNHLY and CDR2 FYNNEI. CDR3 coding DNA: TGTGCCAGCGGGACTAGCGGGGGGAATAGCGCAGATACGCAGTATTTT. Translated: CASGTSGGNSADTQYF.

This chain connects TRBV4-1 to TRBJ2-1; a weak D match, TRBD2 (5 bases). Looked up from germline, CDR1 is MGHRA and CDR2 is YSYEKL. The CDR3 is made up of 14 amino acids. Trimming shortened V by 1 base and J by 5 bases, and 9 bases separated the two germline ends. CDR3 nucleotide sequence: TGCGCCAGCAGCCAAGTTCTGGGAGACAATGAGCAGTTCTTC. Its protein is CASSQVLGDNEQFF.

The chain has TRBV7-2 and TRBJ1-6, with D tentatively TRBD1 (5 bases). Germline-derived CDR1 and CDR2 are SGHTA and FQGNSA. Deletions cut 1 base from V and 4 bases from J, with 17 bases between. This CDR3 region has 18 residues. The CDR3 nucleotides are TGTGCCAGCAGCTTAGGGGGGGTAGTGCTCGGGTATAATTCACCCCTCCACTTT. As protein: CASSLGGVVLGYNSPLHF.

The gene calls are TRBV5-1 and TRBJ2-2; D gene uncertain. Trimming took off 0 bases at V and 7 bases at J, with 13 bases between the two ends. The CDR3 length is 15 residues. Per germline, CDR1 SGHRS and CDR2 YFSETQ. CDR3 bases: TGCGCCAGCAGCTTGGCCTCCGGTTGGGACGGGGAGCTGTTTTTT. Its translation is CASSLASGWDGELFF.

The gene calls are TRBV23-1 and TRBJ1-3; D not certain. TRBV23-1 is identified as an open reading frame with a role that is uncertain. Trimming removed 6 bases from V and 6 bases from J, with 9 bases in between. The CDR3 is 12 amino acids. The CDR3 loop reads CASRDGENTIYF. The CDR3 DNA is TGCGCCAGCAGAGACGGGGAAAACACCATATATTTT.

This chain joins TRBV30 and TRBJ2-1; D gene ambiguous. The germline V gene encodes CDR1 GTSNPN and CDR2 SVGIG (reference sequence). The CDR3 runs 14 residues. V lost 5 bases to trimming and J lost 2 bases, with 13 bases between them. This chain's CDR3 is CAWGFIGAYNEQFF. CDR3 bases: TGTGCCTGGGGCTTTATCGGTGCCTACAATGAGCAGTTCTTC.

The chain links TRBV11-3 to TRBJ2-7; D unresolved. Germline values: CDR1 SGHNT, CDR2 YENEEA. V lost 1 base and J 2 bases, leaving 6 bases between the germline ends. The CDR3 covers 13 residues. The CDR3 loop is CASSLGKTYEQYF. The CDR3 nucleotides read TGTGCCAGCAGCTTAGGAAAGACCTACGAGCAGTACTTC.

About this clone: At one end, the junction sequence differs from germline, possibly due to a read error. The chain combines TRBV30 with TRBJ1-6, with unresolved D. The CDR3 sequence is 14 residues long. The germline CDR1 and CDR2 sequences are GTSNPN and SVGIG (reference sequence). CDR3 in amino acids: CAWRSFGENSPLHF. In DNA form, the CDR3 reads TGTGCCTGGAGGTCTTTTGGGGAAAATTCACCCCTCCATTTT.

The gene calls are TRBV9 and TRBJ2-7; D tentatively fits TRBD1 or TRBD2 (5 bases each). Trimming stripped 0 bases from V and 5 bases from J, with 15 bases between. The CDR3 contains 15 residues. Germline V gene sequence: CDR1 SGDLS, CDR2 YYNGEE. CDR3 sequence reads: CASSVVDRGVNEQYF. As DNA, the CDR3 is TGTGCCAGCAGCGTAGTTGATAGGGGAGTCAACGAGCAGTACTTC.

The chain links TRBV7-3 to TRBJ1-6; D call uncertain. The CDR3 sequence is 14 residues long. V was shortened by 2 bases and J by 5 bases, with 7 bases between the two germline ends. Germline-derived CDR1 and CDR2 are SGHTA and FQGTGA. The CDR3 region has the DNA TGTGCCAGCAGCTTACTCCCCGATAATTCACCCCTCCACTTT. Its translation: CASSLLPDNSPLHF.

V and J are TRBV4-3 and TRBJ1-2, with D unclear. Germline CDR1 is LGHNA and CDR2 is YSLEER. The CDR3 length is 15 residues. The V gene lost 0 bases and the J gene lost 4 bases, with 12 bases spanning the gap. The CDR3, as DNA: TGCGCCAGCAGCCAAGATCGCCCTGCGGCCTATGGCTACACCTTC. Translating it yields CASSQDRPAAYGYTF.

The chain couples TRBV11-3 to TRBJ1-1; TRBD1 agrees at 11 bases. The CDR3 runs to 15 residues. J was trimmed by 5 bases and V by 5 bases; bases with no gene match: 7. The germline V gene has CDR1 SGHNT and CDR2 YENEEA. The CDR3 reads CASSRRTGGTTEAFF. CDR3 sequence (DNA): TGTGCCAGCAGCCGACGGACAGGGGGCACAACTGAAGCTTTCTTT.

The chain joins TRBV19 to TRBJ2-1, with D perhaps assigned TRBD1 or TRBD2 (7 bases each). CDR1 LNHDA and CDR2 SQIVND come from the germline V gene (reference sequence). Trimming left V 6 bases short and J 6 bases short, with 18 bases between. The CDR3 consists of 15 residues. CDR3 protein: CASSQAGQLLNEQFF. The CDR3 DNA is TGTGCCAGTAGCCAAGCGGGACAGCTCCTCAATGAGCAGTTCTTC.

The sample holds a few counts of this clone. The chain uses TRBV20-1 and TRBJ1-1; no reliable D call. Per the germline V gene, CDR1 is DFQATT and CDR2 is SNEGSKA (reference sequence). The CDR3 sequence is 11 residues long. Trimming cost V 3 bases and J 5 bases, with 7 bases left between them. CDR3 sequence (DNA): TGCAGTGCTAGTAGGGAAACTGAAGCTTTCTTT. Its protein product is CSASRETEAFF.

This chain connects TRBV19 to TRBJ2-7; unclear D gene. CDR1 is LNHDA, CDR2 SQIVND, per germline (reference sequence). The V and J ends lost 5 bases and 5 bases respectively, with 13 bases between them. This CDR3 has 13 amino acids. CDR3 DNA sequence: TGTGCCAGTAGTCCCGCCCCGCAAAACGAGCAGTACTTC. It is translated as CASSPAPQNEQYF. Full variable domain (rest looked up from reference TRBV19 and TRBJ2-7): DGGITQSPKYLFRKEGQNVTLSCEQNLNHDAMYWYRQDPGQGLRLIYYSQIVNDFQKGDIAEGYSVSREKKESFPLTVTSAQKNPTAFYLCASSPAPQNEQYFGPGTRLTVT.